Following are 23 T cell receptor beta chains from one sample sequenced in a study of OX40 agonist ivuxolimab in advanced cancers. Sequenced by immunoSEQ multiplex PCR; TCRdb stores in-frame clones only, minus some. Of about 53,000 clones listed, 84% are singletons. Specimen: CD4+ or CD8+ T cells sorted from blood, collected in a trial of the OX40 agonist ivuxolimab. These receptors all stem from an adult with an advanced solid tumor such as melanoma, head and neck, liver or kidney cancer.

This rearrangement joins TRBV12-5 to TRBJ1-5; the match to TRBD1 covers 7 bases. The germline V gene encodes CDR1 LGHNT and CDR2 FRNRAP. CDR3 length: 14 residues. V was pared by 5 bases and J by 3 bases, with 4 bases of the junction left unmatched. The chain's CDR3 is CASGTGTDNQPQHF. The CDR3 DNA reads as TGTGCTAGTGGTACCGGGACAGACAATCAGCCCCAGCATTTT.

The J gene is TRBJ1-5, the V gene TRBV6-5; the match to TRBD1 covers 7 bases. The CDR3 loop spans 14 amino acids. The V gene's germline CDR1 is MNHEY and CDR2 SVGAGI. V lost 6 bases to trimming and J lost 4 bases; unmatched junction nucleotides: 6. The DNA of the CDR3 is TGTGCCAGCAGCCCGGCGGGACAGAATCAGCCCCAGCATTTT. Residues: CASSPAGQNQPQHF.

This chain uses TRBV27 with TRBJ2-4; TRBD2 aligns across 7 bases. Germline V gene data show CDR1 as MNHEY and CDR2 as SMNVEV (reference sequence). With V trimmed by 6 bases and J by 4 bases, 15 bases remained unmatched. The CDR3 loop spans 17 amino acids. CDR3 nucleotide sequence: TGTGCCAGCAGCTTCAAAATGAGACTAGCAGAGAAAAACATTCAGTACTTC. It encodes CASSFKMRLAEKNIQYF.

This rearrangement joins TRBV7-3 to TRBJ2-2, with 9 positions matching TRBD1. CDR3 length equals 17 residues. Germline V gives CDR1 SGHTA, CDR2 FQGTGA. V shed 4 bases, J shed 0 bases, and the junction held 6 bases outside the gene matches. This CDR3 reads CASSSTGGPSNTGELFF. The CDR3 nucleotides are TGTGCCAGCAGCTCTACAGGGGGCCCTTCGAACACCGGGGAGCTGTTTTTT.

The gene calls are TRBV4-1 and TRBJ2-1; TRBD2 aligns across 7 bases. Germline loops: CDR1 MGHRA, CDR2 YSYEKL. V trimming: 0 bases; J trimming: 3 bases; junction bases outside the gene matches: 11. The CDR3 spans 18 residues. DNA for the CDR3: TGCGCCAGCAGCCAAGAGTGGGGAGGGAGGGCAGACTACAATGAGCAGTTCTTC. Protein product: CASSQEWGGRADYNEQFF.

The rearrangement joins TRBV6-5 to TRBJ1-1; D remains unclear. CDR1 is MNHEY, CDR2 SVGAGI, per germline. Trimming removed 0 bases at V and 1 base at J, with 3 bases between. The CDR3 is made up of 13 amino acids. This chain's CDR3 is CASSYSQNTEAFF. The CDR3 nucleotides are TGTGCCAGCAGTTACTCACAGAACACTGAAGCTTTCTTT.

This clone was detected once. This chain uses TRBV7-2 with TRBJ2-7, with D possibly matching TRBD2 (6 bases). The CDR3 runs 14 residues. V lost 5 bases and J 0 bases, leaving 11 bases between the germline ends. The germline V gene encodes CDR1 SGHTA and CDR2 FQGNSA. The CDR3 protein is CASSIGGNSYEQYF. In DNA form, the CDR3 reads TGTGCCAGCAGCATTGGGGGGAACTCCTACGAGCAGTACTTC.

The chain uses TRBV5-6 and TRBJ2-7; D is unclear. V lost 0 bases, J lost 6 bases, and 4 bases lay in between. The CDR3 is 11 residues long. In germline, CDR1 is SGHDT, CDR2 YYEEEE. The CDR3: CASSLVTEQYF. CDR3 coding DNA: TGTGCCAGCAGCTTGGTGACCGAGCAGTACTTC.

This chain uses TRBV5-1 with TRBJ2-7; 11 nucleotides line up with TRBD2. CDR3 length: 15 amino acids. J lost 7 bases, V lost 2 bases, and 8 bases had no gene match. CDR1 is SGHRS and CDR2 is YFSETQ in the germline V gene. CDR3 in DNA: TGCGCCAGCAGCTTTGGGCCTAGCGGGAGGTATGAGCAGTACTTC. This encodes CASSFGPSGRYEQYF.

CDR3 nucleotide sequence: TGTGCCAGCAGCTTGGGACTAGCGGGAGGGGCAGATACGCAGTATTTT. Translated, it gives CASSLGLAGGADTQYF. The chain carries TRBV11-2 and TRBJ2-3; 16 bases agree with TRBD2. There are 16 residues in the CDR3. Germline V lookup: CDR1 SGHAT, CDR2 FQNNGV. V was clipped by 3 bases and J by 4 bases; unmatched bases: 1.

This CDR3 is CASSPAGDTQYF. CDR3 sequence (DNA): TGTGCCAGCAGCCCAGCGGGCGATACGCAGTATTTT. The V call is TRBV7-9, the J call TRBJ2-3, with a tentative D call TRBD2 (6 bases). The V gene lost 5 bases and the J gene lost 6 bases, with 9 bases spanning the gap. Germline V gives CDR1 SEHNR, CDR2 FQNEAQ (reference sequence). CDR3 size: 12 residues.

The chain joins TRBV7-9 to TRBJ2-1; 9 bases match TRBD2. The CDR3 totals 15 residues. V lost 7 bases to trimming and J lost 8 bases; unmatched junction nucleotides: 12. CDR1 is SEHNR and CDR2 is FQNEAQ in the germline V gene (reference sequence). CDR3 coding DNA: TGTGCCAGCAAAGTTGGGATAGCGGGAGTCCATGAGCAGTTCTTC. Translated, it gives CASKVGIAGVHEQFF. The variable domain in full, completed from reference TRBV7-9 and TRBJ2-1, reads DTGVSQNPRHKITKRGQNVTFRCDPISEHNRLYWYRQTLGQGPEFLTYFQNEAQLEKSRLLSDRFSAERPKGSFSTLEIQRTEQGDSAMYLCASKVGIAGVHEQFFGPGTRLTVL.

The gene calls are TRBV19 and TRBJ1-2, with 8 bases matching TRBD1. The junction had 8 bases not matched to a gene; V was cut back by 7 bases and J by 4 bases. Germline lookup yields CDR1 LNHDA and CDR2 SQIVND (reference sequence). CDR3 length equals 14 residues. CDR3 sequence: CASTETGAGYGYTF. Here the CDR3 DNA reads TGTGCCAGTACCGAGACAGGGGCTGGCTATGGCTACACCTTC.

This chain links TRBV19 with TRBJ2-1, with 10 bases aligning to TRBD1. V was pared by 6 bases and J by 0 bases, with 14 bases of the junction left unmatched. The CDR3 runs 19 residues. Germline values: CDR1 LNHDA, CDR2 SQIVND (reference sequence). CDR3 region: CASSPRQGASFPSYNEQFF. DNA of the CDR3: TGTGCCAGTAGCCCAAGACAGGGGGCCTCGTTCCCCTCCTACAATGAGCAGTTCTTC.

This chain uses TRBV15 with TRBJ1-2; D uncertain. Germline lookup yields CDR1 LNHNV and CDR2 YYDKDF (reference sequence). The CDR3 is 14 residues long. V dropped 1 base and J dropped 5 bases, with 11 bases sitting between them. The CDR3, as DNA: TGTGCCACCAGCAGAGCCCAGGATAGTTATGGCTACACCTTC. Its protein is CATSRAQDSYGYTF.

The chain carries TRBV21-1 and TRBJ2-5; the D segment call TRBD1 is taken from the table without a DNA check. TRBV21-1 is given as a pseudogene. The CDR3 consists of 14 residues. CDR3 in DNA: TGTGCCAGCAGCAAAGGTCAGGTCCAAGAGACCCAGTACTTC. Its translation: CASSKGQVQETQYF.

V is TRBV28 and J is TRBJ1-5; TRBD1 matches at 8 bases. CDR3 length: 15 residues. The germline V gene encodes CDR1 MDHEN and CDR2 SYDVKM. V gave up 1 base and J gave up 8 bases; unmatched junction bases: 7. The CDR3 spells CASSLSQGEGKPQHF. CDR3 coding DNA: TGTGCCAGCAGTTTATCACAGGGGGAAGGGAAGCCCCAGCATTTT. The full variable domain, in which reference TRBV28 and TRBJ1-5 provide the parts outside the CDR3, is DVKVTQSSRYLVKRTGEKVFLECVQDMDHENMFWYRQDPGLGLRLIYFSYDVKMKEKGDIPEGYSVSREKKERFSLILESASTNQTSMYLCASSLSQGEGKPQHFGDGTRLSIL.

The J gene is TRBJ1-5, the V gene TRBV27; possible D gene TRBD1, 5 bases. V shed 10 bases and J shed 3 bases, with 19 bases lying between them. The CDR3 extends over 15 amino acids. Germline CDR1 MNHEY, CDR2 SMNVEV (reference sequence). This CDR3 is CATKKTQGHNQPQHF. The CDR3 nucleotides read TGTGCCACCAAGAAGACTCAGGGCCACAATCAGCCCCAGCATTTT.

The genes are TRBV28 and TRBJ2-1; 10 bases agree with TRBD2. Losses at the gene ends were 5 bases for V and 7 bases for J; bases not matched to a gene: 11. This CDR3 is built from 16 residues. The V gene's germline CDR1 is MDHEN and CDR2 SYDVKM. The CDR3 DNA follows: TGTGCCAGCAGTGGCTGGGGACTAGCGAGACTAAATGAGCAGTTCTTC. Translation gives CASSGWGLARLNEQFF.

This clone appeared once. The CDR3 region has the DNA TGTGCCAGCAGTTACGTGGGGTCGGGTTACAATGAGCAGTTCTTC. It is translated as CASSYVGSGYNEQFF. This chain links TRBV6-6 with TRBJ2-1; D gene uncertain. The CDR3 contains 15 residues. V gave up 2 bases and J gave up 4 bases, with 12 bases separating them. The germline gives CDR1 MNHNY, CDR2 SVGAGI (reference sequence).

The CDR3 is CASSADRVKTEAFF. CDR3 nucleotides: TGTGCCAGCAGCGCGGACAGGGTAAAGACTGAAGCTTTCTTT. This chain links TRBV9 with TRBJ1-1, with 8 bases fitting TRBD1. V dropped 3 bases and J dropped 5; count of bases not matched to a gene: 6. Germline CDR1 is SGDLS and CDR2 is YYNGEE. This CDR3 spans 14 amino acids.

This sequence joins TRBV14 and TRBJ1-2, with 7 bases fitting TRBD1. The CDR3 has 13 residues. Germline V gene sequence: CDR1 SGHDN, CDR2 FVKESK. Germline trimming cut 4 bases from V and 4 bases from J; bases unmatched to any gene: 3. Here the CDR3 DNA reads TGTGCCAGCAGCCGGACAGGCACCTATGGCTACACCTTC. This encodes CASSRTGTYGYTF.

This clone was found once. This chain joins TRBV5-1 and TRBJ2-3; TRBD1 matches 11 bases. Germline CDR1 SGHRS, CDR2 YFSETQ. V lost 4 bases, J lost 1 base, and 5 bases stayed unmatched. This CDR3 has 16 amino acids. The DNA for the CDR3 is TGCGCCAGCAGCCGAGAGGGACAGGGGGGCACAGATACGCAGTATTTT. As protein: CASSREGQGGTDTQYF. Supplemented by reference TRBV5-1 and TRBJ2-3, the full variable domain reads KAGVTQTPRYLIKTRGQQVTLSCSPISGHRSVSWYQQTPGQGLQFLFEYFSETQRNKGNFPGRFSGRQFSNSRSEMNVSTLELGDSALYLCASSREGQGGTDTQYFGPGTRLTVL.